This T cell receptor beta chain was recovered during a study of T cell changes during pregnancy in multiple sclerosis. Here immunoSEQ multiplex PCR was the method, and the copy in TCRdb shows in-frame clones only, minus some. The table lists tens of thousands of clones, about 90% of them singletons. This clone was seen just once. Source: CD4+ T cells from peripheral blood mononuclear cells, taken before pregnancy. The sequence was obtained from a female donor with multiple sclerosis, enrolled in a pregnancy study.

CDR3 region: CASSLTFIDATQYF. CDR3 coding DNA: TGTGCCAGCTCGCTGACTTTCATAGACGCTACGCAGTATTTT. The chain employs TRBV2 and TRBJ2-3, with D uncertain. Trimming cost V 8 bases and J 8 bases, with 20 bases left between them. The CDR3 has 14 residues. Germline CDR1 and CDR2: SNHLY and FYNNEI.